This T cell receptor (beta chain) was captured in a study of beta chain features in type 1 diabetes. Study observations and caveats: Type 1 diabetes patients showed fewer insertions and more deletions at VDJ junctions. In every one of the four CD4+ subsets, TCRB CDR3s were moderately but significantly shorter in Type 1 diabetes patients.

With respect to this clone: Its specificity is not known.

Of the isolated RNA, all was reverse transcribed, and so the sequenced material was expressed TCRB transcripts. TCRdb's copy holds only in-frame clones and misses some; the assay was immunoSEQ multiplex PCR. Among 40,000 to 45,000 clones listed, approximately 49% were seen once. The V gene lost 1 base and the J gene lost 5 bases, with 8 bases spanning the gap. This CDR3 has 13 residues. CDR1 and CDR2 (germline): SGHTA, FQGNSA. Sorting of CD4+ naive, central memory, regulatory and stem cell-like memory cells was performed via CD45RO/CCR7/CD25/CD127/CD95/CD27. All of the sorted populations showed purity greater than 95%.

The chain links TRBV7-2 to TRBJ2-5; D is ambiguous. The sample taken for sequencing was central memory CD4+ T cells from blood. The receptor was derived from a woman between 18 and 30 years old in good health. CDR3 amino acids: CASSLDRVETQYF. Written as DNA, the CDR3 is TGTGCCAGCAGCTTAGATCGCGTGGAGACCCAGTACTTC.